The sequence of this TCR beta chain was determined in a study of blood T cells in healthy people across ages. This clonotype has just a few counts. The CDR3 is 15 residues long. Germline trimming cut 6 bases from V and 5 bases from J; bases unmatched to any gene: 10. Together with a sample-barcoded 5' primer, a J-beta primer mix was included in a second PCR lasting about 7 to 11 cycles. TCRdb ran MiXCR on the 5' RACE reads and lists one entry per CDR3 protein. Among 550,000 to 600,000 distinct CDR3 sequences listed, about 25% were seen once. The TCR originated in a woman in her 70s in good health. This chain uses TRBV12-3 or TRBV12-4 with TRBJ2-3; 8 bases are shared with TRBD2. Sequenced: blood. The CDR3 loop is CASSPGRGAGDTQYF. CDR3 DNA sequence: TGTGCCAGCAGCCCAGGGCGGGGGGCAGGAGATACGCAGTATTTT.